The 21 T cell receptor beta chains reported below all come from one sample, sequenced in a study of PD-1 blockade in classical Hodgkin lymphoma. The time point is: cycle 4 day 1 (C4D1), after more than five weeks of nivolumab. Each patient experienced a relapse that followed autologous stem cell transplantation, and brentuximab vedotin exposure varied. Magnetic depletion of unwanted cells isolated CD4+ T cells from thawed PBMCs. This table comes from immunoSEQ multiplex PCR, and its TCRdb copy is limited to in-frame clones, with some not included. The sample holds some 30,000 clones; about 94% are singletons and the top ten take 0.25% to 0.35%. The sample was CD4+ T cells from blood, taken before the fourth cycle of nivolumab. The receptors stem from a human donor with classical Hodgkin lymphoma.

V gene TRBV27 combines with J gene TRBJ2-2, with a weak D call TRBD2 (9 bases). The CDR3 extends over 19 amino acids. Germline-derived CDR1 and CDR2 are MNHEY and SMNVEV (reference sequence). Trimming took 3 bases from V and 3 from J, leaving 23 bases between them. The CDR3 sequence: CASSFLTGGKRGDTGELFF. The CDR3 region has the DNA TGTGCCAGCAGTTTTTTAACAGGGGGGAAGCGGGGGGACACCGGGGAGCTGTTTTTT.

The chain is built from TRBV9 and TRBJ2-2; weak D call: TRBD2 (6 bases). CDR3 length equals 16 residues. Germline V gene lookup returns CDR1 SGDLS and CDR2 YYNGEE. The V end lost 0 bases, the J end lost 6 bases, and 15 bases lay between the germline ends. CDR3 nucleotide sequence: TGTGCCAGCAGCGTAGCCGGGAGTAGGGTCGCCGGGGAGCTGTTTTTT. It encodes CASSVAGSRVAGELFF.

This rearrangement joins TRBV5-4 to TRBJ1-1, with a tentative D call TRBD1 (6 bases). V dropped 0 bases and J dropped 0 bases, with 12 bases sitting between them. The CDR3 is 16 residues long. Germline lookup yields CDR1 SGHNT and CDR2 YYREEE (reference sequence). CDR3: CASSLGGGVVNTEAFF. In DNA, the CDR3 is TGTGCCAGCAGCTTGGGGGGGGGCGTCGTGAACACTGAAGCTTTCTTT. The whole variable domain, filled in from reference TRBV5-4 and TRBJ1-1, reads ETGVTQSPTHLIKTRGQQVTLRCSSQSGHNTVSWYQQALGQGPQFIFQYYREEENGRGNFPPRFSGLQFPNYSSELNVNALELDDSALYLCASSLGGGVVNTEAFFGQGTRLTVV.

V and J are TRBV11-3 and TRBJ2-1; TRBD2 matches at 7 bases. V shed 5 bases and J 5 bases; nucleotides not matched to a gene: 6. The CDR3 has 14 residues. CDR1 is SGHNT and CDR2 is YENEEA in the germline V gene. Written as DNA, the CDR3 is TGTGCCAGCAGCGGGGGGACTACCAACAATGAGCAGTTCTTC. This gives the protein CASSGGTTNNEQFF.

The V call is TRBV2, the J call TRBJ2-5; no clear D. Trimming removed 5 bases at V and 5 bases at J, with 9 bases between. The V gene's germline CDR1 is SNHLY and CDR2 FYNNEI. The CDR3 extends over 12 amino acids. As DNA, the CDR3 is TGTGCCAGCAGTTTAGGGTGGGAGACCCAGTACTTC. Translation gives CASSLGWETQYF.

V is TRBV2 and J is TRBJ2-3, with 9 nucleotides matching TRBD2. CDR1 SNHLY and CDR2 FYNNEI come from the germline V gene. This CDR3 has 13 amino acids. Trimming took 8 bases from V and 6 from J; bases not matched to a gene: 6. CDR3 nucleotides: TGTGCCAGCTTAGCGGGAGTGGGGGATACGCAGTATTTT. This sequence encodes CASLAGVGDTQYF.

The CDR3 nucleotides are TGTGCCAGCTCACCACCGGTTGGGGTGAGTGGTGTATACGAGCAGTACTTC. Protein: CASSPPVGVSGVYEQYF. The chain links TRBV18 to TRBJ2-7; D is undetermined. The CDR3 contains 17 residues. V was trimmed by 0 bases and J by 4 bases, leaving 19 bases between them. CDR1 is KGHSH, CDR2 LQKENI, per germline.

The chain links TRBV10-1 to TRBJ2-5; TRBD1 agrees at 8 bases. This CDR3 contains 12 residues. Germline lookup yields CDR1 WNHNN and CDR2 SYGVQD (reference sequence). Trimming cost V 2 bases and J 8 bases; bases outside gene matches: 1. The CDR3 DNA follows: TGCGCCAGCAGTGAGGACAGGGGCACCCAGTACTTC. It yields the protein CASSEDRGTQYF.

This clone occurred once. CDR3 residues: CAISRWGYEQYF. CDR3 in DNA: TGTGCCATCTCTAGGTGGGGTTACGAGCAGTACTTC. V is TRBV7-2 and J is TRBJ2-7; D gene uncertain. This CDR3 has 12 residues. The germline gives CDR1 SGHTA, CDR2 FQGNSA. V was cut by 10 bases and J by 4 bases, with 14 bases left in between.

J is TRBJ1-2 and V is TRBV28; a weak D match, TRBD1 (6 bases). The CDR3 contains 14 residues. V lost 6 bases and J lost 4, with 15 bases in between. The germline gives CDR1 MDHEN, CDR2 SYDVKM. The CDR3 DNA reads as TGTGCCAGCAGGTCCGGGACACCCGCCTATGGCTACACCTTC. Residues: CASRSGTPAYGYTF.

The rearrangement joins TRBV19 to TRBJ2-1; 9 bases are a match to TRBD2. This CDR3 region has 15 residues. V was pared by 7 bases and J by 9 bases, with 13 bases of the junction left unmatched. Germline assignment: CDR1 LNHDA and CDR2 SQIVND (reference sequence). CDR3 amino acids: CASTGVAGVAREQFF. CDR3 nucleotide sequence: TGTGCCAGTACGGGGGTAGCGGGAGTCGCTCGTGAGCAGTTCTTC.

CDR3 sequence reads: CARWGVRCTSGANVLTF. The CDR3 DNA follows: TGCGCCCGCTGGGGGGTCAGGTGTACATCTGGGGCCAACGTCCTGACTTTC. The chain employs TRBV23-1 and TRBJ2-6; possibly TRBD2 for D (6 bases). TRBV23-1 is noted as an ORF with a role that remains uncertain. CDR3 size: 17 residues. Deletions cut 11 bases from V and 1 base from J, with 21 bases between.

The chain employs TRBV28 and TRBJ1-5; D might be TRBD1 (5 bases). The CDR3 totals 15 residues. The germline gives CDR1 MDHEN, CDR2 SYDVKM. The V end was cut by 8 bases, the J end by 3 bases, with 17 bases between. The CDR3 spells CASSMGGVDNQPQHF. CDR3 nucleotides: TGTGCCAGCTCCATGGGGGGGGTAGACAATCAGCCCCAGCATTTT.

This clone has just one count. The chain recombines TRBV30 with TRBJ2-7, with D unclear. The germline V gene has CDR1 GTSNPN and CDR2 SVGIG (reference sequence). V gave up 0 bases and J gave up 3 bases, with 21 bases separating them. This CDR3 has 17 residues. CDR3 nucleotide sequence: TGTGCCTGGAGTGTAAGCTTCCTCTATCGGTGGAGCTACGAGCAGTACTTC. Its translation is CAWSVSFLYRWSYEQYF.

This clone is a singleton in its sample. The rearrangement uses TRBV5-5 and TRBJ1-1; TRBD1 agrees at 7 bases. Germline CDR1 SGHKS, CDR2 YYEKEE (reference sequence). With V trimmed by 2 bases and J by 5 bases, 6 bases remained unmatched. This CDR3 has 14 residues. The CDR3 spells CASSLPGGRTEAFF. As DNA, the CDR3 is TGTGCCAGCAGCTTACCAGGGGGAAGAACTGAAGCTTTCTTT.

The CDR3 DNA reads TGTGCCAGCAGTTACTCTAACAGGGGAGGGGAGACCCAGTACTTC. This encodes CASSYSNRGGETQYF. The rearrangement uses TRBV6-6 and TRBJ2-5, with D perhaps TRBD1 or TRBD2 (7 bases each). Germline V CDR1 and CDR2: MNHNY, SVGAGI (reference sequence). The CDR3 has 15 residues. Trimming took 0 bases from V and 5 from J, leaving 13 bases between them.

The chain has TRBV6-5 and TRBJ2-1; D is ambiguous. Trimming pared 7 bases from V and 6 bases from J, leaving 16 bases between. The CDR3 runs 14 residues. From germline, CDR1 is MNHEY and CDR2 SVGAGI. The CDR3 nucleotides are TGTGCCAGCACGGGCAACAGCTTTAGCAATGAGCAGTTCTTC. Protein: CASTGNSFSNEQFF.

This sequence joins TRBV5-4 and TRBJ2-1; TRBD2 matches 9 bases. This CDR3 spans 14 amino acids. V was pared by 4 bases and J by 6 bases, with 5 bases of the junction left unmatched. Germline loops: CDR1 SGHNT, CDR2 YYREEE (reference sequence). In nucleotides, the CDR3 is TGTGCCAGCAGCGCCGGACTAGCGACCAATGAGCAGTTCTTC. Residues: CASSAGLATNEQFF.

CDR3 nucleotides: TGTGCCAGCAGCGTAGATCCCAGCGGGAGGGTTCATGACGAGCAGTACTTC. Protein: CASSVDPSGRVHDEQYF. The chain uses TRBV9 and TRBJ2-7, with 10 bases lining up with TRBD2. Germline CDR1 SGDLS, CDR2 YYNGEE. With V trimmed by 0 bases and J by 5 bases, 11 bases remained unmatched. This CDR3 contains 17 residues.

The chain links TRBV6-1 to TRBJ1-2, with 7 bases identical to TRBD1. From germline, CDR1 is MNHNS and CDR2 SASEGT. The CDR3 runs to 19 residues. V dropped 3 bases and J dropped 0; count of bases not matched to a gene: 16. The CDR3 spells CASSEAIPGQARSNYGYTF. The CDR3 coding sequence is TGTGCCAGCAGTGAGGCCATTCCTGGACAGGCCCGGTCTAACTATGGCTACACCTTC.

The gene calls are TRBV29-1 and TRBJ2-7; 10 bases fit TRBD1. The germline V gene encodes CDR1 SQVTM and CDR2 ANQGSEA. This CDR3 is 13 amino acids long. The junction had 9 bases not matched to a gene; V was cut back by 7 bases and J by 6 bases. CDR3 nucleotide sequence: TGCAGCGCCTGCCTCCGGACAGGGGGCGAGCAGTACTTC. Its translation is CSACLRTGGEQYF.